Presented here are 5 T cell receptor beta chains from one specimen sequenced in a study of monozygotic twins with inflammatory bowel disease. No DNA is given; TCRdb re-called the 5' RACE reads and lists each CDR3 protein once. The sample data list more than 350,000 distinct CDR3 sequences. Sequenced sample: blood. Every receptor here comes from a human donor with ulcerative colitis or Crohn's disease, or a healthy co-twin of an affected twin (not recorded which).

CDR3 sequence reads: CASRPSGPYNEQFF. V gene TRBV5-1 combines with J gene TRBJ2-1; TCRdb's assignment of TRBD2 cannot be checked, as there is no DNA. From germline, CDR1 is SGHRS and CDR2 YFSETQ. The CDR3 extends over 14 amino acids.

This chain connects TRBV6-2 or TRBV6-3 to TRBJ1-5; the TCRdb call, TRBD1, lacks DNA for checking. The CDR3 length is 12 residues. The germline V gene has CDR1 MNHEY and CDR2 SVGEGT. CDR3 residues: CASMGPNQPQHF.

This rearrangement joins TRBV20-1 to TRBJ2-2; the D call of TRBD2 rests on TCRdb alone, since no DNA is present to check it. The CDR3 is 13 amino acids. Germline lookup yields CDR1 DFQATT and CDR2 SNEGSKA (reference sequence). CDR3 in amino acids: CSARERGTGELFF.

CDR3 region: CASSSRIAGIYNEQFF. The chain employs TRBV11-2 and TRBJ2-1; TCRdb's D call, TRBD2, is unchecked because there is no DNA. From germline, CDR1 is SGHAT and CDR2 FQNNGV. CDR3 length: 16 amino acids.

The chain carries TRBV7-2 and TRBJ2-7; TCRdb indicates TRBD2, and absent DNA this call remains unverified. In germline, CDR1 is SGHTA, CDR2 FQGNSA. The CDR3 runs to 15 residues. The CDR3 spells CASSLLAGSSYEQYF.